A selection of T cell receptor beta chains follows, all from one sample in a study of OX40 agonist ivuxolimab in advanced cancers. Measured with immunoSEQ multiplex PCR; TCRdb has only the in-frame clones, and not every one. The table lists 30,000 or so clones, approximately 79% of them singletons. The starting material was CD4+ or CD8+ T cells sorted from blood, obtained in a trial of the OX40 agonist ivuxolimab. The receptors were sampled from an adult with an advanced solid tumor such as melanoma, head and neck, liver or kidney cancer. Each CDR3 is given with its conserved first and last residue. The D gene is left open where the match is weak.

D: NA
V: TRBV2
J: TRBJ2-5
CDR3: CASNAGVVRETQYF

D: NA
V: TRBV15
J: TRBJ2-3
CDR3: CATSWLRGRSTDTQYF

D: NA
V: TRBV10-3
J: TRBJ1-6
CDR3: CAISERGSDSPLHF

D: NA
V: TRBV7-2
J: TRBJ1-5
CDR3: CASSLAGTSNQPQHF

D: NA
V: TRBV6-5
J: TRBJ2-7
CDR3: CARGGAPYEQYF

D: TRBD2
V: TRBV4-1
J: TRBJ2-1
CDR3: CASSRLAGGTYNEQFF

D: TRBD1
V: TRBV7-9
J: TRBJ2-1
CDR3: CASSPDRGRQFF

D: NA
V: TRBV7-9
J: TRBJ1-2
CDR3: CASSQTELSNYGYTF

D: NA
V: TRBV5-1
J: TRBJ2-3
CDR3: CASSLQDTQYF

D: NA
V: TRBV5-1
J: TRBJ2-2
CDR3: CASSLETSTNTGELFF

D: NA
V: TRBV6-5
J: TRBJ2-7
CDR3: CASTGVKSYEQYF

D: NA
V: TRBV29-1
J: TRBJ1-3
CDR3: CSVSYRAGNTIYF

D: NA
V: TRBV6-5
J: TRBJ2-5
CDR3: CASSYGRGQETQYF

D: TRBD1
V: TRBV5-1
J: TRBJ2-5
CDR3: CASSARGGGETQYF

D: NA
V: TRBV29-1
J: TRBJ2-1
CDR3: CSVEAGFKDEQFF

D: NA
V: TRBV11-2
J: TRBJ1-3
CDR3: CASSFQVPLSGNTIYF

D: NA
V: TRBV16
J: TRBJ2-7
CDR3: CASSHRDFTYEQYF

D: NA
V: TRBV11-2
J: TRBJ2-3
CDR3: CASSFAASGIWPDTQYF

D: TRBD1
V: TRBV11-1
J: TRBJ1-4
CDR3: CASSPTGQGNEKLFF

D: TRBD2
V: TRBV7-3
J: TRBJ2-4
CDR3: CASSLAHVTSGGAKNIQYF